This T cell receptor beta chain appears in the sequencing data of a study of yellow fever vaccine responses in identical twins. Study conclusions and caveats: Twins reportedly appeared to share part of their vaccine T cell response while keeping part individual.

Concerning this clonotype itself: Its antigen is unknown.

TCRdb processed the RT-PCR reads anew with MiXCR; each CDR3 protein has one entry. The data hold about 18,000 distinct CDR3 sequences, with 61% observed a single time. The germline CDR1 and CDR2 sequences are LGHDT and YNNKEL (reference sequence). This CDR3 spans 16 amino acids. V lost 1 base and J lost 6; bases outside the gene matches: 2. This receptor was taken from a young woman who received the yellow fever vaccine. The sample consisted of T cells from blood (PBMCs), unsorted or a sorted subset (not recorded which), taken before or after yellow fever vaccination (not recorded which). The chain recombines TRBV3-1 with TRBJ2-1; the match to TRBD2 covers 14 bases. CDR3 nucleotides: TGTGCCAGCAGCCAAGCGGGACTAGCGGGAGTCAATGAGCAGTTCTTC. This gives the protein CASSQAGLAGVNEQFF.